A single sample gave rise to the 14 T cell receptor beta chains below, sequenced in a study of cytomegalovirus exposure and HLA in healthy donors. Primers included in the PCR were 60 Vbeta and 13 Jbeta primers. TCRdb's copy holds only in-frame clones and misses some; the assay was immunoSEQ multiplex PCR. The sample has fewer than 250,000 clones; about four fifths are singletons. The material sequenced was PBMCs. Receptors originate from a woman aged 25-40 years in good health and CMV-seropositive.

The J gene is TRBJ2-4, the V gene TRBV7-8; D gene uncertain. The CDR3 runs 13 residues. Trimming shortened V by 1 base and J by 8 bases, and 9 bases separated the two germline ends. Germline V lookup: CDR1 SGHVS, CDR2 FQNEAQ. The CDR3 DNA reads TGTGCCAGCAGCTTAGATGTTTCGGACATTCAGTACTTC. Translation gives CASSLDVSDIQYF.

The V call is TRBV30, the J call TRBJ1-6, with D possibly being TRBD1 (5 bases). Germline V gene lookup returns CDR1 GTSNPN and CDR2 SVGIG (reference sequence). V dropped 0 bases and J dropped 10 bases, with 10 bases sitting between them. The CDR3 totals 13 residues. The CDR3 nucleotides are TGTGCCTGGAGTGTACAGGAGGGCTCACCCCTCCACTTT. The encoded protein is CAWSVQEGSPLHF.

A few counts support this clone. This sequence joins TRBV2 and TRBJ2-7, with TRBD1 matching over 7 bases. Trimming cost V 6 bases and J 5 bases; bases outside gene matches: 7. This CDR3 comprises 13 residues. The germline gives CDR1 SNHLY, CDR2 FYNNEI. CDR3 amino acids: CASRATGANEQYF. DNA of the CDR3: TGTGCCAGCAGAGCCACAGGGGCCAACGAGCAGTACTTC. Supplemented by reference TRBV2 and TRBJ2-7, the full variable domain reads EPEVTQTPSHQVTQMGQEVILRCVPISNHLYFYWYRQILGQKVEFLVSFYNNEISEKSEIFDDQFSVERPDGSNFTLKIRSTKLEDSAMYFCASRATGANEQYFGPGTRLTVT.

In its sample, this clone was seen a few times. The J gene is TRBJ1-1, the V gene TRBV27; D not resolved. The CDR3 extends over 14 amino acids. Germline values: CDR1 MNHEY, CDR2 SMNVEV (reference sequence). V lost 2 bases and J lost 2, with 9 bases in between. CDR3 sequence reads: CASSLRRGNTEAFF. Here the CDR3 DNA reads TGTGCCAGCAGTTTACGACGGGGAAACACTGAAGCTTTCTTT.

V usage is TRBV29-1 and J usage is TRBJ1-5; TRBD1 matches 7 bases. This CDR3 comprises 13 residues. Germline CDR1 and CDR2: SQVTM and ANQGSEA. V lost 6 bases, J lost 5 bases, and 7 bases stayed unmatched. In nucleotides, the CDR3 is TGCAGCGTAGACACAGGGGTCGATCAGCCCCAGCATTTT. As protein: CSVDTGVDQPQHF.

The chain recombines TRBV2 with TRBJ2-1, with 8 bases fitting TRBD1. CDR1 SNHLY and CDR2 FYNNEI come from the germline V gene. V lost 1 base, J lost 13 bases, and 3 bases stayed unmatched. There are 12 residues in the CDR3. CDR3 sequence: CASSEGGQGQFF. The CDR3 DNA follows: TGTGCCAGCAGTGAAGGCGGACAGGGACAGTTCTTC. Full variable domain (rest looked up from reference TRBV2 and TRBJ2-1): EPEVTQTPSHQVTQMGQEVILRCVPISNHLYFYWYRQILGQKVEFLVSFYNNEISEKSEIFDDQFSVERPDGSNFTLKIRSTKLEDSAMYFCASSEGGQGQFFGPGTRLTVL.

CDR3 DNA sequence: TGCGCCAGCAGCCAAGGGAGGGCTTTGTATGGCTACACCTTC. It specifies CASSQGRALYGYTF. This sequence joins TRBV4-1 and TRBJ1-2; D is unclear. The CDR3 contains 14 residues. Per germline, CDR1 MGHRA and CDR2 YSYEKL. V was clipped by 1 base and J by 5 bases, with 11 bases between them.

This clone was counted a single time. The chain couples TRBV6-1 to TRBJ2-7; possible D gene TRBD1, 8 bases. CDR3 size: 15 residues. Between the trimmed V and J ends, which lost 5 bases and 3 bases, there was a span of 17 bases. Per the germline V gene, CDR1 is MNHNS and CDR2 is SASEGT. The CDR3 loop is CASSQKDREGYEQYF. The CDR3 DNA reads as TGTGCCAGCAGTCAAAAGGACAGGGAGGGCTACGAGCAGTACTTC.

This chain links TRBV11-1 with TRBJ2-2, with D possibly TRBD2 on 6 matching bases. Germline CDR1 SGHAT, CDR2 FQDESV (reference sequence). The CDR3 totals 15 residues. V lost 3 bases and J lost 4, with 12 bases in between. The DNA of the CDR3 is TGTGCCAGCAGCTTCCTGGTGGGAGGCACCGGGGAGCTGTTTTTT. Amino acids: CASSFLVGGTGELFF. Together with reference TRBV11-1 and TRBJ2-2, the CDR3 gives the full variable domain: EAEVAQSPRYKITEKSQAVAFWCDPISGHATLYWYRQILGQGPELLVQFQDESVVDDSQLPKDRFSAERLKGVDSTLKIQPAELGDSAMYLCASSFLVGGTGELFFGEGSRLTVL.

V gene TRBV6-6 combines with J gene TRBJ1-2; tentatively, D is TRBD1 (6 bases). In germline, CDR1 is MNHNY, CDR2 SVGAGI (reference sequence). The CDR3 is 15 residues long. The ends were cut back, 2 bases at V and 2 bases at J, with 12 bases in the middle. The CDR3 DNA sequence: TGTGCCAGCAGTTACCGGGGGGCGCACAACTATGGCTACACCTTC. Translated, it gives CASSYRGAHNYGYTF.

In this sample, this clone turned up a few times. The chain has TRBV30 and TRBJ2-5; perhaps TRBD1 as D (5 bases). CDR1 GTSNPN and CDR2 SVGIG come from the germline V gene (reference sequence). The CDR3 covers 16 residues. V was cut by 0 bases and J by 2 bases, with 16 bases left in between. The chain's CDR3 is CAWSVLAGIEQETQYF. The CDR3 DNA reads as TGTGCCTGGAGTGTACTCGCAGGGATCGAACAAGAGACCCAGTACTTC.

This clone has more than one count but fewer than ten. The genes are TRBV30 and TRBJ2-1; 10 nucleotides agree with TRBD2. Trimming cost V 5 bases and J 4 bases; bases outside gene matches: 14. The germline CDR1 and CDR2 sequences are GTSNPN and SVGIG (reference sequence). The CDR3 is 17 residues long. The CDR3 coding sequence is TGTGCCTGGCTTGGGGGAACTACTAGCGGGGATTACAATGAGCAGTTCTTC. It specifies CAWLGGTTSGDYNEQFF.

The chain uses TRBV6-1 and TRBJ2-7; 8 bases map to TRBD1. The CDR3 is 13 residues long. Germline V gene data show CDR1 as MNHNS and CDR2 as SASEGT. V lost 8 bases, J lost 5 bases, and 8 bases stayed unmatched. This chain's CDR3 is CASALDRVDEQYF. The CDR3 DNA reads as TGTGCCAGCGCCCTGGACAGGGTTGACGAGCAGTACTTC.

The CDR3 reads CASSQVTREGFGELFF. In DNA, the CDR3 is TGTGCCAGCAGCCAAGTAACCAGGGAGGGGTTCGGGGAGCTGTTTTTT. This chain links TRBV4-2 with TRBJ2-2; the match to TRBD2 covers 7 bases. Germline CDR1 LGHNA, CDR2 YNFKEQ. The CDR3 sequence is 16 residues long. The V gene end was trimmed by 1 base and the J gene end by 7 bases; junction bases not matched to a gene: 9.